One sample yielded the 13 T cell receptor beta chains listed below, sequenced in a study of cytomegalovirus exposure and HLA in healthy donors. In the PCR, 60 Vbeta and 13 Jbeta primers were used. Assay used: immunoSEQ multiplex PCR; TCRdb lists only in-frame clones, some missing. The sample lists 35,000 to 50,000 clones; less than 75% were seen once. The sequenced sample was PBMCs. The receptors originated from a man in his 60s in good health and CMV-seropositive.

This clone counts as medium-sized (0.01 to 0.1%). This chain uses TRBV27 with TRBJ2-7; 11 bases agree with TRBD2. Germline V gives CDR1 MNHEY, CDR2 SMNVEV (reference sequence). The CDR3 is 15 residues long. V dropped 2 bases and J dropped 5; count of bases not matched to a gene: 5. The CDR3: CASSLIAGGYNEQYF. The CDR3 coding sequence is TGTGCCAGCAGTTTAATAGCGGGAGGGTATAACGAGCAGTACTTC.

V gene TRBV14 combines with J gene TRBJ2-1, with D unresolved. Germline V gives CDR1 SGHDN, CDR2 FVKESK. The CDR3 consists of 13 residues. V was cut by 4 bases and J by 0 bases, with 4 bases left in between. CDR3 residues: CASSLSSYNEQFF. Written as DNA, the CDR3 is TGTGCCAGCAGCCTTAGCTCCTACAATGAGCAGTTCTTC. The full variable domain, rest sourced from reference TRBV14 and TRBJ2-1, is EAGVTQFPSHSVIEKGQTVTLRCDPISGHDNLYWYRRVMGKEIKFLLHFVKESKQDESGMPNNRFLAERTGGTYSTLKVQPAELEDSGVYFCASSLSSYNEQFFGPGTRLTVL.

The chain has TRBV11-2 and TRBJ2-5; 8 nucleotides line up with TRBD2. The trim removed 1 base at V and 5 bases at J, leaving 6 bases unmatched. The CDR3 is 15 amino acids. Germline-derived CDR1 and CDR2 are SGHAT and FQNNGV. CDR3 DNA sequence: TGTGCCAGCAGCTTAGCGGGAGGGCCGGGGGAGACCCAGTACTTC. Protein: CASSLAGGPGETQYF.

The rearrangement links TRBV28 to TRBJ2-3, with 7 bases that match TRBD2. Germline loops: CDR1 MDHEN, CDR2 SYDVKM. The length of the CDR3 is 14 residues. Trimming cost V 2 bases and J 8 bases; bases outside gene matches: 7. CDR3 DNA sequence: TGTGCCAGCAGTTTAGCACGGGGGAGGGGTACGCAGTATTTT. Its protein is CASSLARGRGTQYF.

This clone was counted between two and nine times. The genes are TRBV5-6 and TRBJ1-2, with 7 bases fitting TRBD1. This CDR3 has 14 amino acids. V was clipped by 3 bases and J by 3 bases; unmatched bases: 5. Per the germline V gene, CDR1 is SGHDT and CDR2 is YYEEEE. CDR3 sequence reads: CASSSRTGDYGYTF. The CDR3 coding sequence is TGTGCCAGCAGCTCCAGGACAGGTGACTATGGCTACACCTTC.

CDR3 coding DNA: TGCGCCAGCAGCTTCGGACAGGGTCTTACTTATGGAAACACCATATATTTT. It translates to CASSFGQGLTYGNTIYF. The chain joins TRBV5-1 to TRBJ1-3; 8 bases map to TRBD1. This CDR3 comprises 17 residues. The ends lost 2 bases at V and 3 bases at J; junction bases unmatched: 10. Germline lookup yields CDR1 SGHRS and CDR2 YFSETQ.

The chain links TRBV5-1 to TRBJ2-2; 7 bases agree with TRBD2. With 1 base clipped from V and 7 bases from J, the junction kept 10 bases outside the gene matches. The CDR3 is made up of 16 amino acids. Germline CDR1 is SGHRS and CDR2 is YFSETQ. The CDR3 protein is CASSLSRSGTDGELFF. The CDR3 nucleotides are TGCGCCAGCAGCTTGAGTCGGAGCGGGACGGACGGGGAGCTGTTTTTT.

The chain employs TRBV28 and TRBJ2-4, with a tentative D call TRBD2 (6 bases). The CDR3 is 15 residues long. The germline V gene encodes CDR1 MDHEN and CDR2 SYDVKM. Trimming removed 5 bases from V and 0 bases from J, with 11 bases in between. The CDR3 DNA sequence: TGTGCCAGCAGTCCTCCGGGACTAGCCAAAAACATTCAGTACTTC. Its translation: CASSPPGLAKNIQYF. The entire variable domain, with the rest obtained from reference TRBV28 and TRBJ2-4, is as follows: DVKVTQSSRYLVKRTGEKVFLECVQDMDHENMFWYRQDPGLGLRLIYFSYDVKMKEKGDIPEGYSVSREKKERFSLILESASTNQTSMYLCASSPPGLAKNIQYFGAGTRLSVL.

This chain uses TRBV28 with TRBJ2-7; TRBD2 aligns across 8 bases. The CDR3 length is 15 residues. J lost 1 base, V lost 8 bases, and 10 bases had no gene match. The V gene's germline CDR1 is MDHEN and CDR2 SYDVKM. CDR3 sequence (DNA): TGTGCCAGCCATAGGGGGGTAGCGGGGTCCTACGAGCAGTACTTC. Amino acids: CASHRGVAGSYEQYF.

This rearrangement joins TRBV29-1 to TRBJ1-2; TRBD1 is a possible D gene (5 bases). Trimming took off 3 bases at V and 5 bases at J, with 10 bases between the two ends. The CDR3 extends over 12 amino acids. Germline V gene data show CDR1 as SQVTM and CDR2 as ANQGSEA. CDR3 sequence reads: CSVDQRGYGYTF. In DNA, the CDR3 is TGCAGCGTTGATCAAAGGGGATATGGCTACACCTTC.

This chain links TRBV14 with TRBJ2-3; D unclear. Germline CDR1 reads SGHDN; CDR2 reads FVKESK. The length of the CDR3 is 14 residues. The V end lost 4 bases, the J end lost 6 bases, and 14 bases lay between the germline ends. The chain's CDR3 is CASSPLGAPDTQYF. The DNA for the CDR3 is TGTGCCAGCAGCCCGCTAGGCGCGCCTGATACGCAGTATTTT.

The chain joins TRBV15 to TRBJ2-3, with no clear D. The V gene's germline CDR1 is LNHNV and CDR2 YYDKDF (reference sequence). Trimming removed 0 bases at V and 0 bases at J, with 10 bases between. The CDR3 extends over 16 amino acids. Here the CDR3 DNA reads TGTGCCACCAGCAGAGAAGCTACAGCTAGCACAGATACGCAGTATTTT. Encoded protein: CATSREATASTDTQYF.

J is TRBJ2-1 and V is TRBV10-2; 13 bases map to TRBD2. CDR3 length equals 14 residues. CDR1 and CDR2 from the germline V gene are WSHSY and SAAADI. The junction had 7 bases not matched to a gene; V was cut back by 6 bases and J by 11 bases. The CDR3 bases are TGCGCCAGCAGAAGGGGGACTAGCGGGACACAGCAGTTCTTC. This codes for CASRRGTSGTQQFF.